This T cell receptor (beta chain) was retrieved from a study of CD8+ T cells in alopecia areata. Trimming left V 5 bases short and J 1 base short, with 1 base between. CDR3 size: 11 residues. The V gene's germline CDR1 is SEHNR and CDR2 FQNEAQ (reference sequence). Sequencing templates came from extracted RNA that was reverse transcribed into cDNA. Assay used: immunoSEQ multiplex PCR; TCRdb lists only in-frame clones, some missing. The sample shows some 100,000 clones, roughly two fifths of them seen only once. V is TRBV7-9 and J is TRBJ2-3; no reliable D call. This TCR derives from a human donor with alopecia areata. The sequenced sample was CD4+ T cells sorted from blood. This chain's CDR3 is CASSRTDTQYF. CDR3 DNA sequence: TGTGCCAGCAGCCGCACAGATACGCAGTATTTT.